Listed here are 22 T cell receptor beta chains from one sample, sequenced in a study of T cell repertoires in cytomegalovirus infection. Each CDR3 protein gets one entry after TCRdb re-called the reads with MiXCR. The sample lists roughly 500,000 distinct CDR3 sequences, about 15% occurring once. Source material: CD8+ T cells from PBMCs. The receptor source for this set is a human donor in good health (CMV status not recorded). Some clones in this sample may be carry-over from other donors' samples.

This clonotype has at least ten counts. This chain links TRBV7-6 with TRBJ1-5; D is uncertain. Germline V gene sequence: CDR1 SGHVS, CDR2 FNYEAQ. V was shortened by 1 base and J by 6 bases, with 7 bases between the two germline ends. CDR3 length: 13 amino acids. CDR3 protein: CASSLDRVQPQHF. CDR3 DNA sequence: TGTGCCAGCAGCTTAGACCGGGTTCAGCCCCAGCATTTT.

The chain has TRBV4-2 and TRBJ2-5; 9 bases line up with TRBD2. CDR1 and CDR2 (germline): LGHNA, YNFKEQ. The V segment lost 4 bases and the J segment 2 bases; nucleotides outside the gene matches: 11. This CDR3 region has 17 residues. The CDR3 is CASSLAVASGTQETQYF. The CDR3 DNA reads TGTGCCAGCAGCCTAGCAGTGGCTAGCGGGACACAAGAGACCCAGTACTTC.

The chain uses TRBV28 and TRBJ2-7; possible D gene TRBD2, 5 bases. V gave up 7 bases and J gave up 5 bases, with 15 bases separating them. CDR1 and CDR2 (germline): MDHEN, SYDVKM. This CDR3 is built from 13 residues. The CDR3 sequence is CASNSIPGNEQYF. The CDR3 coding sequence is TGTGCCAGCAATTCAATCCCGGGAAACGAGCAGTACTTC.

This clonotype has at least ten counts. The chain combines TRBV11-2 with TRBJ2-2; the D is unclear. Deletions cut 5 bases from V and 8 bases from J, with 6 bases between. Germline V gene sequence: CDR1 SGHAT, CDR2 FQNNGV. This CDR3 has 11 amino acids. CDR3 region: CASSPQGELFF. CDR3 DNA sequence: TGTGCCAGCAGCCCCCAGGGGGAGCTGTTTTTT.

This clonotype was seen many times. This rearrangement joins TRBV4-1 to TRBJ1-2; TRBD1 agrees at 8 bases. Germline V gene sequence: CDR1 MGHRA, CDR2 YSYEKL. After removal of 2 bases from V and 7 bases from J, the junction contained 9 bases not matched to a gene. CDR3 length equals 15 residues. CDR3 nucleotides: TGCGCCAGCAGCCAAAGTCAGGGGGCCGGCGGTGGCTACACCTTC. It translates to CASSQSQGAGGGYTF.

The sample holds many counts of this clonotype. V and J are TRBV7-2 and TRBJ2-7; 10 bases are shared with TRBD2. V shed 5 bases, J shed 4 bases, and the junction held 8 bases outside the gene matches. The CDR3 consists of 15 residues. From germline, CDR1 is SGHTA and CDR2 FQGNSA. The CDR3 coding sequence is TGTGCCAGCAGCAACCCGGGACTAGCGATTTACGAGCAGTACTTC. This sequence encodes CASSNPGLAIYEQYF.

The V and J genes are TRBV14 and TRBJ1-6; D remains unclear. Germline assignment: CDR1 SGHDN and CDR2 FVKESK. The length of the CDR3 is 14 residues. V dropped 2 bases and J dropped 8 bases, with 10 bases sitting between them. The CDR3 here is CASSQWGADSPLHF. The CDR3 DNA sequence: TGTGCCAGCAGCCAATGGGGAGCGGATTCACCCCTCCACTTT. Based on the CDR3 plus reference TRBV14 and TRBJ1-6, the full variable domain is EAGVTQFPSHSVIEKGQTVTLRCDPISGHDNLYWYRRVMGKEIKFLLHFVKESKQDESGMPNNRFLAERTGGTYSTLKVQPAELEDSGVYFCASSQWGADSPLHFGNGTRLTVT.

This clonotype was detected a few times. The V gene is TRBV7-9, the J gene TRBJ2-7, with D possibly TRBD1 on 6 matching bases. CDR1 SEHNR and CDR2 FQNEAQ come from the germline V gene (reference sequence). The CDR3 loop spans 17 amino acids. Trimming removed 7 bases at V and 5 bases at J, with 27 bases between. Here the CDR3 DNA reads TGTGCCAGCACCTATATACCCCCTTCACAGGGTTCAAACGAGCAGTACTTC. This translates into CASTYIPPSQGSNEQYF.

This clonotype was detected ten times or more. V and J are TRBV7-9 and TRBJ1-1; D possibly corresponds to TRBD1 (5 bases). The V gene lost 6 bases and the J gene lost 4 bases, with 18 bases spanning the gap. The CDR3 loop spans 15 amino acids. Per the germline V gene, CDR1 is SEHNR and CDR2 is FQNEAQ (reference sequence). The CDR3 sequence is CASSLGGLRGTEAFF. CDR3 nucleotide sequence: TGTGCCAGCAGTCTGGGGGGATTAAGGGGCACTGAAGCTTTCTTT.

V and J are TRBV4-1 and TRBJ2-2; TRBD2 agrees at 13 bases. CDR3 length: 18 amino acids. The V gene's germline CDR1 is MGHRA and CDR2 YSYEKL. V gave up 1 base and J gave up 6 bases; unmatched junction bases: 8. The CDR3 region is CASSQARLAGGPAGELFF. The CDR3 coding sequence is TGCGCCAGCAGCCAAGCCCGACTAGCGGGAGGCCCGGCCGGGGAGCTGTTTTTT.

In DNA, the CDR3 is TGTGCCAGCAGCTTATTTTCAGGAACCTACGAGCAGTACTTC. Protein product: CASSLFSGTYEQYF. V and J are TRBV11-1 and TRBJ2-7, with D uncertain. Per germline, CDR1 SGHAT and CDR2 FQDESV (reference sequence). The CDR3 has 14 residues. V was clipped by 2 bases and J by 2 bases, with 10 bases between them.

This clonotype was recorded at least ten times. CDR3 in amino acids: CASSLTPDSLPLWGNVLTF. The CDR3, as DNA: TGTGCCAGCAGCTTAACCCCGGACAGCCTCCCCCTCTGGGGTAACGTCCTGACTTTC. The V and J genes are TRBV7-3 and TRBJ2-6; D possibly corresponds to TRBD1 (6 bases). Trimming cost V 0 bases and J 10 bases, with 25 bases left between them. The CDR3 loop spans 19 amino acids. Germline CDR1 reads SGHTA; CDR2 reads FQGTGA.

This clonotype was seen a handful of times. J is TRBJ2-1 and V is TRBV15; possible D gene TRBD2, 6 bases. With 0 bases removed from V and 9 bases from J, the gap between germline ends came to 12 bases. CDR3 size: 14 residues. Germline lookup yields CDR1 LNHNV and CDR2 YYDKDF (reference sequence). The CDR3 nucleotides are TGTGCCACCAGCAGAGATTTGCGGGGTGTTGAGCAGTTCTTC. As protein: CATSRDLRGVEQFF.

This clonotype was recorded at least ten times. The V gene is TRBV19, the J gene TRBJ1-5; 7 bases fit TRBD1. Losses at the gene ends were 5 bases for V and 5 bases for J; bases not matched to a gene: 9. This CDR3 has 15 residues. The germline gives CDR1 LNHDA, CDR2 SQIVND (reference sequence). The CDR3 DNA follows: TGTGCCAGTAGTCAAGACAGGGAAGGGTATCAGCCCCAGCATTTT. Translation: CASSQDREGYQPQHF.

This clonotype has a count of ten or more. The CDR3 spells CASSLQLSSYNEQFF. DNA of the CDR3: TGTGCCAGCAGTTTACAACTATCGTCCTACAATGAGCAGTTCTTC. The chain employs TRBV27 and TRBJ2-1; the D is unclear. Germline loops: CDR1 MNHEY, CDR2 SMNVEV (reference sequence). Trimming took 2 bases from V and 1 from J, leaving 9 bases between them. The CDR3 is 15 residues long.

Comments on this clonotype: Compared with germline, one end of the junction differs, possibly owing to a read error. The CDR3 region has the DNA TGTGCCAGCAACTTGCCGGGACAGGGGGCGTCGGGCTACACCTTC. Its protein product is CASNLPGQGASGYTF. V gene TRBV5-4 combines with J gene TRBJ1-2, with 12 bases fitting TRBD1. The CDR3 loop spans 15 amino acids. Germline V gene sequence: CDR1 SGHNT, CDR2 YYREEE (reference sequence).

On this clonotype itself: An end of the junction differs from the germline gene, which may be a read error. The genes are TRBV2 and TRBJ1-6, with D possibly matching TRBD1 (6 bases). Germline V gives CDR1 SNHLY, CDR2 FYNNEI. CDR3 length: 13 amino acids. CDR3 sequence reads: CASRVQGSPPFHF. In DNA, the CDR3 is TGTGCCAGCAGGGTACAGGGTTCTCCACCCTTCCACTTT.

A few counts support this clonotype. V is TRBV6-1 and J is TRBJ1-2, with 8 bases fitting TRBD1. Germline CDR1 and CDR2: MNHNS and SASEGT. The CDR3 runs to 15 residues. V shed 3 bases, J shed 3 bases, and the junction held 6 bases outside the gene matches. Here the CDR3 reads CASSDWGQDYYGYTF. DNA of the CDR3: TGTGCCAGCAGTGATTGGGGACAGGACTACTATGGCTACACCTTC.

This clonotype was detected a few times. The rearrangement links TRBV6-2 or TRBV6-3 to TRBJ1-5; 12 nucleotides line up with TRBD1. The CDR3 is 17 residues long. V trimming: 7 bases; J trimming: 6 bases; junction bases outside the gene matches: 13. The germline gives CDR1 MNHEY, CDR2 SVGEGT. CDR3: CASTTRLGTGGGQPQHF. Here the CDR3 DNA reads TGTGCCAGCACTACCCGCCTCGGGACAGGGGGCGGTCAGCCCCAGCATTTT.

The rearrangement uses TRBV20-1 and TRBJ2-2, with TRBD2 matching over 16 bases. The CDR3 has 16 residues. Germline trimming cut 4 bases from V and 8 bases from J; bases unmatched to any gene: 7. Germline loops: CDR1 DFQATT, CDR2 SNEGSKA (reference sequence). The CDR3 bases are TGCAGTGCTAACCCGGGACTAGCGGGAGGGAAGGGGGAGCTGTTTTTT. Amino acid sequence: CSANPGLAGGKGELFF.

The chain carries TRBV9 and TRBJ2-7; 7 bases fit TRBD1. Germline loops: CDR1 SGDLS, CDR2 YYNGEE. Unmatched junction bases numbered 7, after V lost 3 bases and J lost 7 bases. This CDR3 spans 13 amino acids. In DNA, the CDR3 is TGTGCCAGCAGCGCTAACAGGGGTGGGGAGCAGTACTTC. It is translated as CASSANRGGEQYF.

V is TRBV25-1 and J is TRBJ2-7; 12 bases align to TRBD2. The V gene end was trimmed by 2 bases and the J gene end by 2 bases; junction bases not matched to a gene: 4. The CDR3 covers 16 residues. Looked up from germline, CDR1 is MGHDK and CDR2 is SYGVNS. The CDR3 is CASSETRLAGAYEQYF. CDR3 nucleotides: TGTGCCAGCAGTGAAACCCGACTAGCGGGGGCCTACGAGCAGTACTTC.